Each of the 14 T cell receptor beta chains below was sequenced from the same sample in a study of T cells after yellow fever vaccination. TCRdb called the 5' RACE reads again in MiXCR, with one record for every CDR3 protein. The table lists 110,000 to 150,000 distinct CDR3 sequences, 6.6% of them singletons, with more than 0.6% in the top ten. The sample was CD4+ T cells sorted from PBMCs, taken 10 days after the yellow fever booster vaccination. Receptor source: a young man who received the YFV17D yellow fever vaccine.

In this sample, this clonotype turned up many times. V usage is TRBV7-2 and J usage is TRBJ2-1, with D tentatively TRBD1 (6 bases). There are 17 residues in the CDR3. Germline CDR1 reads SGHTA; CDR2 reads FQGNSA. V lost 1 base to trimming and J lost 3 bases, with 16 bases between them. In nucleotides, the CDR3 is TGTGCCAGCAGCTTAGTAGGGAGTGGACAGCTCTACAATGAGCAGTTCTTC. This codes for CASSLVGSGQLYNEQFF.

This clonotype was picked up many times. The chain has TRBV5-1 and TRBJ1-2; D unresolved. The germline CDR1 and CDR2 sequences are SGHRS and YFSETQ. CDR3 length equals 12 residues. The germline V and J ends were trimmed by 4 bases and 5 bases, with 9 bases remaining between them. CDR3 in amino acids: CASSHQRYGYTF. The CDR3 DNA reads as TGCGCCAGCAGCCACCAGAGATATGGCTACACCTTC.

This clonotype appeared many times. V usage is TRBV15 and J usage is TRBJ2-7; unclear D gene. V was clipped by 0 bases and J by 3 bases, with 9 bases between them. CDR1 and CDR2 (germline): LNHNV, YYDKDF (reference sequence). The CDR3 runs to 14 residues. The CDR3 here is CATSRDPRNYEQYF. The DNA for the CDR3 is TGTGCCACCAGCAGAGATCCGAGAAACTACGAGCAGTACTTC. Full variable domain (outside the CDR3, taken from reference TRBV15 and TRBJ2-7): DAMVIQNPRYQVTQFGKPVTLSCSQTLNHNVMYWYQQKSSQAPKLLFHYYDKDFNNEADTPDNFQSRRPNTSFCFLDIRSPGLGDTAMYLCATSRDPRNYEQYFGPGTRLTVT.

The CDR3 sequence: CASSEQRMNTGELFF. In DNA, the CDR3 is TGTGCCAGCAGCGAGCAGCGTATGAACACCGGGGAGCTGTTTTTT. The chain is built from TRBV7-9 and TRBJ2-2; D is undetermined. V was clipped by 5 bases and J by 1 base, with 11 bases between them. This CDR3 comprises 15 residues. Germline assignment: CDR1 SEHNR and CDR2 FQNEAQ (reference sequence).

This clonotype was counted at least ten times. Here the CDR3 DNA reads TGCAGTGCTAATCTTCGGGGCTACACCTTC. Its protein is CSANLRGYTF. The chain recombines TRBV20-1 with TRBJ1-2, with no clear D. This CDR3 is built from 10 residues. The V end was cut by 4 bases, the J end by 8 bases, with 8 bases between. Per germline, CDR1 DFQATT and CDR2 SNEGSKA (reference sequence).

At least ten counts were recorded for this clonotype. CDR3 protein: CASKDVGIGTFYNSPLHF. CDR3 DNA sequence: TGTGCCAGCAAGGACGTTGGAATAGGGACCTTCTATAATTCACCCCTCCACTTT. The V and J genes are TRBV6-5 and TRBJ1-6; D perhaps matches TRBD1 (5 bases). Germline CDR1 and CDR2: MNHEY and SVGAGI. This CDR3 is 18 amino acids long. The germline V and J ends were trimmed by 7 bases and 3 bases, with 22 bases remaining between them.

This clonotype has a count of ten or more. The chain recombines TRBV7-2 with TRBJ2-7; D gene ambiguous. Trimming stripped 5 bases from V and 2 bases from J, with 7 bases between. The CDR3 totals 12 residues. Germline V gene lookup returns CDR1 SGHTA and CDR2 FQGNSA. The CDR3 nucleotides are TGTGCCAGCAGCGGACCAACCTACGAGCAGTACTTC. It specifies CASSGPTYEQYF.

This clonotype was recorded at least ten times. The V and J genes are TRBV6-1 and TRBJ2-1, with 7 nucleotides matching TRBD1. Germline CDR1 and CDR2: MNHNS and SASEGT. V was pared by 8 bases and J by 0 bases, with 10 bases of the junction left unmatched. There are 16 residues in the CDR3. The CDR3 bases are TGTGCCAGCTGGGTTTCGGACAGGAGCTCCTACAATGAGCAGTTCTTC. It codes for CASWVSDRSSYNEQFF.

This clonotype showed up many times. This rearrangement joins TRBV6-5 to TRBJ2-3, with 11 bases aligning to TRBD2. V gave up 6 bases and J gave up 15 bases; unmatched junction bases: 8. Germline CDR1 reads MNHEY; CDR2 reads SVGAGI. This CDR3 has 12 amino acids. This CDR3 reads CASSGTSGGLYF. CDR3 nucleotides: TGTGCCAGCAGCGGAACTAGCGGGGGATTATATTTT.

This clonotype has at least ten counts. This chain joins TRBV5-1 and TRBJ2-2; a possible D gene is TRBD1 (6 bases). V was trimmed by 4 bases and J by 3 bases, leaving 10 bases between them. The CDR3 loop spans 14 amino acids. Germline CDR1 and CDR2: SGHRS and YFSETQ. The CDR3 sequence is CASSRAGDTGELFF. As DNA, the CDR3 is TGCGCCAGCAGCAGGGCAGGGGACACCGGGGAGCTGTTTTTT.

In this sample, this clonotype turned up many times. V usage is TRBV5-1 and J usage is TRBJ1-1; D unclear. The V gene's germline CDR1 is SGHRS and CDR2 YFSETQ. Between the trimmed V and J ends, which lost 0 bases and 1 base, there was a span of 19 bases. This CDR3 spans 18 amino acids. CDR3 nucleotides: TGCGCCAGCAGCTTGGGTATCAGGCGAAATATTTGGAACACTGAAGCTTTCTTT. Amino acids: CASSLGIRRNIWNTEAFF.

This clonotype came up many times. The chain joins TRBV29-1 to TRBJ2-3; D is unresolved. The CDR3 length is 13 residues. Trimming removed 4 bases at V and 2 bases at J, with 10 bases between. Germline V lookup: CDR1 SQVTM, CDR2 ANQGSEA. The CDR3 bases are TGCAGCGTTGCAAAGTCCCCCACAGATACGCAGTATTTT. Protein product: CSVAKSPTDTQYF.

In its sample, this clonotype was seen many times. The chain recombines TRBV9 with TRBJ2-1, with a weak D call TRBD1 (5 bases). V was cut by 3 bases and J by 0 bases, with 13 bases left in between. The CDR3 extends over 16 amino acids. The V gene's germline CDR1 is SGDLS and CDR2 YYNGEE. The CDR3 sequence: CASSALGRNSYNEQFF. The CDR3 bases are TGTGCCAGCAGCGCGCTGGGGCGGAACTCCTACAATGAGCAGTTCTTC.

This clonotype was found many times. The CDR3 is CASSTRMGGNEQFF. CDR3 DNA: TGCGCCAGCAGCACAAGGATGGGGGGCAATGAGCAGTTCTTC. The V gene is TRBV5-1, the J gene TRBJ2-1, with D maybe TRBD2 (6 bases). The CDR3 has 14 amino acids. Deletions cut 4 bases from V and 6 bases from J, with 14 bases between. The V gene's germline CDR1 is SGHRS and CDR2 YFSETQ.